This T cell receptor (beta chain) originates from a study of T cell changes during pregnancy in multiple sclerosis. Data came from immunoSEQ multiplex PCR; TCRdb stores just in-frame clones and leaves some out. This table holds more than 55,000 clones, 88% found once. V shed 3 bases, J shed 2 bases, and the junction held 5 bases outside the gene matches. CDR3 length: 15 residues. Germline CDR1 is KGHSH and CDR2 is LQKENI. The starting material was CD4+ T cells from peripheral blood mononuclear cells, obtained in the third trimester of pregnancy. This clonotype was sampled from a female donor with multiple sclerosis, enrolled in a pregnancy study. V gene TRBV18 combines with J gene TRBJ2-7; TRBD1 agrees at 9 bases. In DNA, the CDR3 is TGTGCCAGCTCACCCAGACAGGGGGGAGCCTACGAGCAGTACTTC. Translating it yields CASSPRQGGAYEQYF. Full variable domain (remainder filled in from reference TRBV18 and TRBJ2-7): NAGVMQNPRHLVRRRGQEARLRCSPMKGHSHVYWYRQLPEEGLKFMVYLQKENIIDESGMPKERFSAEFPKEGPSILRIQQVVRGDSAAYFCASSPRQGGAYEQYFGPGTRLTVT.